The 22 T cell receptor beta chains given below trace back to one sample, sequenced in a study of T cells after yellow fever vaccination. TCRdb re-called the 5' RACE reads with MiXCR, one entry per CDR3 protein. The data contain some 500,000 distinct CDR3 sequences, approximately 13% of them seen just once; the ten biggest clones take up around 15%. The sequencing here drew on PBMCs, taken on the day of the yellow fever booster vaccination. Receptors were obtained from a young man who received the YFV17D yellow fever vaccine.

This chain uses TRBV7-3 with TRBJ2-6, with D perhaps given as TRBD1 or TRBD2 (5 bases each). Germline CDR1 and CDR2: SGHTA and FQGTGA. This CDR3 has 16 amino acids. The V gene lost 5 bases and the J gene lost 2 bases, with 13 bases spanning the gap. The CDR3 loop is CASSPSGGAGANVLTF. The CDR3 DNA is TGTGCCAGCAGCCCTAGTGGGGGAGCTGGGGCCAACGTCCTGACTTTC.

This clonotype was detected only a few times. The chain carries TRBV12-3 or TRBV12-4 and TRBJ2-1; TRBD1 is a possible D gene (6 bases). This CDR3 has 12 amino acids. With 5 bases removed from V and 9 bases from J, the gap between germline ends came to 11 bases. The CDR3 protein is CASSNLGAEQFF. The CDR3 DNA follows: TGTGCCAGCAGTAATCTGGGGGCTGAGCAGTTCTTC.

This CDR3 reads CASSVAMGSSYEQYF. The CDR3 DNA is TGTGCCAGCAGCGTAGCTATGGGTTCCTCCTACGAGCAGTACTTC. V is TRBV9 and J is TRBJ2-7; D remains ambiguous. Trimming removed 0 bases at V and 0 bases at J, with 10 bases between. CDR3 length equals 15 residues. Per germline, CDR1 SGDLS and CDR2 YYNGEE.

This clonotype occurred a few times. This sequence joins TRBV20-1 and TRBJ2-3; TRBD1 matches 8 bases. Germline V gene data show CDR1 as DFQATT and CDR2 as SNEGSKA (reference sequence). Trimming cost V 3 bases and J 4 bases; bases outside gene matches: 3. This CDR3 has 13 amino acids. The CDR3 sequence is CSARDRAPDTQYF. The CDR3 DNA is TGCAGTGCTAGGGACAGGGCCCCAGATACGCAGTATTTT.

The chain employs TRBV20-1 and TRBJ2-4; a possible D gene is TRBD1 (6 bases). This CDR3 is 15 amino acids long. Trimming stripped 6 bases from V and 5 bases from J, with 20 bases between. Per germline, CDR1 DFQATT and CDR2 SNEGSKA (reference sequence). This CDR3 is CSAVGGGRGENIQYF. In DNA form, the CDR3 reads TGCAGTGCCGTAGGGGGTGGTAGGGGAGAAAACATTCAGTACTTC.

This clonotype was observed a handful of times. CDR3 region: CASSLGRGGTGELFF. The CDR3 DNA follows: TGTGCCAGCAGCTTAGGGAGGGGGGGCACCGGGGAGCTGTTTTTT. The V call is TRBV5-4, the J call TRBJ2-2; weak D call: TRBD2 (7 bases). The CDR3 spans 15 residues. Germline CDR1 and CDR2: SGHNT and YYREEE (reference sequence). Between the trimmed V and J ends, which lost 2 bases and 4 bases, there was a span of 12 bases.

The rearrangement uses TRBV15 and TRBJ2-7, with 9 bases fitting TRBD2. CDR1 is LNHNV, CDR2 YYDKDF, per germline (reference sequence). This CDR3 region has 17 residues. With V trimmed by 0 bases and J by 5 bases, 11 bases remained unmatched. CDR3 sequence (DNA): TGTGCCACCAGCAGAGATTATTCGTTAGCGGGAGAGAACGAGCAGTACTTC. Residues: CATSRDYSLAGENEQYF.

The V and J genes are TRBV7-9 and TRBJ2-5; D is unresolved. Germline V gives CDR1 SEHNR, CDR2 FQNEAQ (reference sequence). The CDR3 has 12 residues. Trimming took 7 bases from V and 4 from J, leaving 10 bases between them. Here the CDR3 DNA reads TGTGCCAGCACCCCTAGAGGAGAGACCCAGTACTTC. It specifies CASTPRGETQYF.

This clonotype occurred many times. The chain has TRBV12-3 or TRBV12-4 and TRBJ1-5, with D possibly TRBD1 on 5 matching bases. CDR3 length equals 13 residues. Trimming removed 6 bases at V and 6 bases at J, with 12 bases between. In DNA, the CDR3 is TGTGCCAGCAGCACACCAGGGTCTCAGCCCCAGCATTTT. Translated, it gives CASSTPGSQPQHF.

This chain joins TRBV27 and TRBJ2-3; TRBD2 matches at 7 bases. Looked up from germline, CDR1 is MNHEY and CDR2 is SMNVEV (reference sequence). The CDR3 loop spans 15 amino acids. Trimming removed 6 bases from V and 4 bases from J; junction bases left unmatched: 10. The CDR3, as DNA: TGTGCCAGCAGGATTATTGGACTAGTAGCAGATACGCAGTATTTT. The encoded protein is CASRIIGLVADTQYF.

This clonotype was detected only a few times. The junction departs from the called germline gene at one end, perhaps through a read error. This rearrangement joins TRBV27 to TRBJ2-5, with 12 bases that match TRBD1. Germline V gene lookup returns CDR1 MNHEY and CDR2 SMNVEV (reference sequence). CDR3 length equals 15 residues. The CDR3 sequence: CASSTRDRGQGTQYF. DNA of the CDR3: TGTGCCAGCAGTACCCGGGACAGGGGGCAAGGGACCCAGTACTTC.

This clonotype was counted many times. This chain links TRBV5-1 with TRBJ2-1; 12 bases match TRBD2. The CDR3 extends over 17 amino acids. CDR1 is SGHRS, CDR2 YFSETQ, per germline. V was pared by 1 base and J by 3 bases, with 5 bases of the junction left unmatched. CDR3 sequence (DNA): TGCGCCAGCAGCTTGTTACTAGCGGGAGGTTTCTACAATGAGCAGTTCTTC. Amino acids: CASSLLLAGGFYNEQFF.

V usage is TRBV5-4 and J usage is TRBJ2-3; a possible D gene is TRBD2 (5 bases). Germline CDR1 reads SGHNT; CDR2 reads YYREEE (reference sequence). The CDR3 loop spans 14 amino acids. V was cut by 5 bases and J by 4 bases, with 14 bases left in between. In nucleotides, the CDR3 is TGTGCCAGCAGGATGGGGAGTGGCGCAGATACGCAGTATTTT. Residues: CASRMGSGADTQYF.

The V and J genes are TRBV6-1 and TRBJ2-5; a weak D match, TRBD1 (5 bases). Germline CDR1 and CDR2: MNHNS and SASEGT. Trimming pared 5 bases from V and 2 bases from J, leaving 12 bases between. The CDR3 extends over 14 amino acids. CDR3 nucleotide sequence: TGTGCCAGCAGTCCGACAGCCCTTCAAGAGACCCAGTACTTC. The encoded protein is CASSPTALQETQYF.

This clonotype was counted only a few times. The chain carries TRBV2 and TRBJ2-1; TRBD2 is a possible D gene (6 bases). The CDR3 spans 13 residues. Germline lookup yields CDR1 SNHLY and CDR2 FYNNEI. V was pared by 7 bases and J by 3 bases, with 10 bases between. CDR3 loop: CASTPRGYNEQFF. In nucleotides, the CDR3 is TGTGCCAGCACCCCGCGGGGCTACAATGAGCAGTTCTTC. The whole variable domain, filled in from reference TRBV2 and TRBJ2-1, reads EPEVTQTPSHQVTQMGQEVILRCVPISNHLYFYWYRQILGQKVEFLVSFYNNEISEKSEIFDDQFSVERPDGSNFTLKIRSTKLEDSAMYFCASTPRGYNEQFFGPGTRLTVL.

This rearrangement joins TRBV29-1 to TRBJ2-5; TRBD2 aligns across 13 bases. The CDR3 runs 13 residues. V was clipped by 7 bases and J by 4 bases; unmatched bases: 3. Per the germline V gene, CDR1 is SQVTM and CDR2 is ANQGSEA. This CDR3 reads CSERLAGGETQYF. CDR3 coding DNA: TGCAGCGAGAGACTAGCGGGAGGAGAGACCCAGTACTTC.

The sample holds a few counts of this clonotype. The chain combines TRBV7-9 with TRBJ2-7; possibly TRBD1 for D (6 bases). The CDR3 contains 15 residues. Trimming shortened V by 4 bases and J by 4 bases, and 17 bases separated the two germline ends. CDR1 is SEHNR and CDR2 is FQNEAQ in the germline V gene (reference sequence). The CDR3 protein is CASSSDRGSTYEQYF. CDR3 sequence (DNA): TGTGCCAGCAGCTCCGATAGGGGGAGCACATACGAGCAGTACTTC.

This clonotype was picked up a small number of times. V gene TRBV14 combines with J gene TRBJ1-5; 7 bases agree with TRBD1. Trimming cost V 0 bases and J 6 bases; bases outside gene matches: 11. CDR1 is SGHDN and CDR2 is FVKESK in the germline V gene. The CDR3 spans 17 residues. The CDR3 region has the DNA TGTGCCAGCAGCCAAGAGGCAGGGGGGGTTATCGGTCAGCCCCAGCATTTT. Translated: CASSQEAGGVIGQPQHF.

V is TRBV27 and J is TRBJ2-7, with D possibly being TRBD2 (6 bases). CDR1 is MNHEY, CDR2 SMNVEV, per germline (reference sequence). The CDR3 contains 15 residues. V shed 5 bases and J shed 2 bases, with 16 bases lying between them. CDR3 residues: CASSPLGLETYEQYF. For the CDR3, the DNA is TGTGCCAGCAGTCCTCTGGGACTGGAAACCTACGAGCAGTACTTC.

In this sample, this clonotype turned up a few times. The V and J genes are TRBV6-6 and TRBJ1-5; D gene uncertain. V lost 7 bases and J lost 0, with 7 bases in between. CDR3 length equals 13 residues. The germline gives CDR1 MNHNY, CDR2 SVGAGI (reference sequence). In DNA, the CDR3 is TGTGCCAGCACTCTCTATAGCAATCAGCCCCAGCATTTT. This encodes CASTLYSNQPQHF.

This clonotype was counted between two and nine times. V and J are TRBV12-3 or TRBV12-4 and TRBJ2-1, with 10 nucleotides matching TRBD2. CDR3 length equals 16 residues. The J segment lost 3 bases and the V segment lost 3 bases, leaving 5 bases of the junction unmatched. CDR3 sequence (DNA): TGTGCCAGCAGTTTGGGGACTAGCGCCTACTACAATGAGCAGTTCTTC. Protein: CASSLGTSAYYNEQFF.

The V call is TRBV12-3 or TRBV12-4, the J call TRBJ2-1; TRBD1 aligns across 8 bases. This CDR3 contains 14 residues. Trimming removed 7 bases from V and 7 bases from J; junction bases left unmatched: 9. The CDR3 reads CASTPPDRENEQFF. The CDR3 nucleotides read TGTGCCAGCACCCCTCCGGACAGGGAAAATGAGCAGTTCTTC.